This T cell receptor (beta chain) emerged from a study of persistence of HIV-infected CD4 T cells. This was the immunoSEQ version 4 assay in survey mode. Data came from immunoSEQ multiplex PCR; TCRdb stores just in-frame clones and leaves some out. There are 50,000 or so clones in the sample; approximately 72% occur only once, and 2.5% to 3% lies in the top ten. Stimulation used about 9.2 ug/mL lysate from CMV-infected fibroblasts. CD40L-negative CD69-negative CD45RO-high memory CD4+ T cells were sorted as populations depleted of antigen-responding cells. Suppressive ART was started during chronic HIV-1 infection in these adults. Donors had CD4+ T cell counts above 400 cells/uL and were CMV-seropositive. PBMCs were depleted of CD8+ T cells before stimulation. The CDR3 is made up of 14 amino acids. V shed 0 bases and J 11 bases; nucleotides not matched to a gene: 5. Germline assignment: CDR1 MNHEY and CDR2 SVGAGI.

Comment on this clone: Its antigen is not identified.

Specimen: CD4+ T cells sorted from PBMCs after roughly 18-hour stimulation, collected from a patient who received antiretroviral therapy. This sequence originates from an adult man with HIV who was CMV-seropositive. The J gene is TRBJ1-4, the V gene TRBV6-5, with 8 bases identical to TRBD1. CDR3 loop: CASSYSPDRVKLFF. The DNA for the CDR3 is TGTGCCAGCAGTTACTCTCCGGACAGGGTGAAACTGTTTTTT.